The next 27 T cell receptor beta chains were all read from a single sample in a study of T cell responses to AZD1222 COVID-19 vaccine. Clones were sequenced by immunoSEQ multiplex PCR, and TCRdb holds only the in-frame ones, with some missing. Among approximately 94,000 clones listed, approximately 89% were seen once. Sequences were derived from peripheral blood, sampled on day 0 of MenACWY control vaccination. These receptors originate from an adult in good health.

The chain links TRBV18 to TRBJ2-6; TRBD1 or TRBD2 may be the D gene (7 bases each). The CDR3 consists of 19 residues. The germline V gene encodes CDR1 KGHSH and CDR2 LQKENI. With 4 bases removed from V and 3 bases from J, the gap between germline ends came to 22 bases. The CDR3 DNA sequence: TGTGCCAGCTCACACCTCAGGACAGGCCTAGCGGATGGGGCCAACGTCCTGACTTTC. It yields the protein CASSHLRTGLADGANVLTF.

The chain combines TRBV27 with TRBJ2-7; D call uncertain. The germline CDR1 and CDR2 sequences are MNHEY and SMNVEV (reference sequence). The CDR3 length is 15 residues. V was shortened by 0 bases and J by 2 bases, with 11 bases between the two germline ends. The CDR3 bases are TGTGCCAGCAGTTTATCCCTGCAACCCACCTACGAGCAGTACTTC. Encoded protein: CASSLSLQPTYEQYF.

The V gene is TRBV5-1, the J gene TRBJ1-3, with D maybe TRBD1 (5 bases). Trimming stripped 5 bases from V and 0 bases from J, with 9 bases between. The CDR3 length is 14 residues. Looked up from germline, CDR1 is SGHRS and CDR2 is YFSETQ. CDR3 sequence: CASRGTASGNTIYF. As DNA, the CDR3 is TGCGCCAGCAGGGGGACGGCCTCTGGAAACACCATATATTTT.

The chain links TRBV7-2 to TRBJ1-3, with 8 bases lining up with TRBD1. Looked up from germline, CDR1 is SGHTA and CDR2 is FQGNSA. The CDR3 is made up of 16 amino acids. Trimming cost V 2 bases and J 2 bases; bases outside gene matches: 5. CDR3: CASSLFSTGAGNTIYF. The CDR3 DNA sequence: TGTGCCAGCAGCTTATTCTCGACAGGGGCTGGAAACACCATATATTTT.

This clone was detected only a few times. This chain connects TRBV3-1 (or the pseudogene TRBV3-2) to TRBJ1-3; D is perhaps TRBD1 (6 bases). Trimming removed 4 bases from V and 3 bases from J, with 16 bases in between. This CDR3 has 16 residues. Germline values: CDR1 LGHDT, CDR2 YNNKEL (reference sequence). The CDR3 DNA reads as TGTGCCAGCAGCCCGATTTCAGGGGTTGTTGGAAACACCATATATTTT. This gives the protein CASSPISGVVGNTIYF.

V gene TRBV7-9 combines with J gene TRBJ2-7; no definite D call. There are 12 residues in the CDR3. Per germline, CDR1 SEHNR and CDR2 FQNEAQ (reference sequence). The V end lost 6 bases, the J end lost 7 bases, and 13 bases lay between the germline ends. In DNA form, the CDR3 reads TGTGCCAGCAGTCCTGGTTTTGGGGAGCAGTACTTC. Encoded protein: CASSPGFGEQYF. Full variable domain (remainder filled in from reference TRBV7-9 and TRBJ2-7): DTGVSQNPRHKITKRGQNVTFRCDPISEHNRLYWYRQTLGQGPEFLTYFQNEAQLEKSRLLSDRFSAERPKGSFSTLEIQRTEQGDSAMYLCASSPGFGEQYFGPGTRLTVT.

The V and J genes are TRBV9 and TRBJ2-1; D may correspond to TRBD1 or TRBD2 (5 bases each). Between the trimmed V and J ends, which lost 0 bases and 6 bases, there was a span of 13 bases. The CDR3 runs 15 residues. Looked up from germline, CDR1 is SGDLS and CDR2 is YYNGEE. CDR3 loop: CASSVGFIGTNEQFF. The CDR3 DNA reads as TGTGCCAGCAGCGTAGGCTTTATAGGGACCAATGAGCAGTTCTTC.

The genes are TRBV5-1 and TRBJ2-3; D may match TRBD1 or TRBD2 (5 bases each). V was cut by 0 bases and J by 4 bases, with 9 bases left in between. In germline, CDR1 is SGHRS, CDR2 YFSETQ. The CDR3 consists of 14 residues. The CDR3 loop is CASSLGLGPDTQYF. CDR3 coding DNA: TGCGCCAGCAGCTTGGGGCTGGGACCAGATACGCAGTATTTT.

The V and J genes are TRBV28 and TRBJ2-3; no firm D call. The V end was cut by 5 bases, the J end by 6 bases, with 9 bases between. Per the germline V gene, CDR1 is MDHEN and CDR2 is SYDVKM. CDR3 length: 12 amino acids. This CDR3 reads CASSGDLDTQYF. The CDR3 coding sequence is TGTGCCAGCAGTGGGGATCTGGATACGCAGTATTTT. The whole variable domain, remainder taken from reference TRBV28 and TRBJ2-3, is DVKVTQSSRYLVKRTGEKVFLECVQDMDHENMFWYRQDPGLGLRLIYFSYDVKMKEKGDIPEGYSVSREKKERFSLILESASTNQTSMYLCASSGDLDTQYFGPGTRLTVL.

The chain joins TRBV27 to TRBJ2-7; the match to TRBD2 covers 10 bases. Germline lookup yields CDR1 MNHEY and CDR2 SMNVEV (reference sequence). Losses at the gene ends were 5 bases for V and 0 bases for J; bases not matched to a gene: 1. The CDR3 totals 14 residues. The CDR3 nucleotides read TGTGCCAGCAGTCTAGCGGGGGCCTCCTACGAGCAGTACTTC. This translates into CASSLAGASYEQYF.

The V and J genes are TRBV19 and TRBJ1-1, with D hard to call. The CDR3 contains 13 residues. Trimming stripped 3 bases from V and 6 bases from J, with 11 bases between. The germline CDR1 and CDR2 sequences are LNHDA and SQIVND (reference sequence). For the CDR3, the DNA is TGTGCCAGTAGTATTTCGAATGGGGCTGAAGCTTTCTTT. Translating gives CASSISNGAEAFF.

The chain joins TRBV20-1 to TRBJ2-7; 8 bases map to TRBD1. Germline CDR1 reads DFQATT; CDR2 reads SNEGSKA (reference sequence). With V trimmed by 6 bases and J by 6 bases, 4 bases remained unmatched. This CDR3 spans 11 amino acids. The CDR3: CSAPTGGEQYF. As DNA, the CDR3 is TGCAGTGCGCCAACAGGGGGCGAGCAGTACTTC.

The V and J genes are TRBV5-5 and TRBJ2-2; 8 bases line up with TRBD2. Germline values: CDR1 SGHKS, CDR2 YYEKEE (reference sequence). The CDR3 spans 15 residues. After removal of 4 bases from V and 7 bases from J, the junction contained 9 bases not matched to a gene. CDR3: CASSPIRLAGGELFF. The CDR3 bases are TGTGCCAGCAGCCCCATCAGGCTAGCGGGCGGGGAGCTGTTTTTT.

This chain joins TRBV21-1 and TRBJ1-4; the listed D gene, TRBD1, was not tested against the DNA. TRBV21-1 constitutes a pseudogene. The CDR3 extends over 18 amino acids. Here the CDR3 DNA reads TGTGCCAGCAGCACTCGGGACAGCCCTGCGACGGCTAATGAAAAACTGTTTTTT. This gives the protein CASSTRDSPATANEKLFF.

The CDR3 region is CASRPMTRIGDTQYF. The DNA for the CDR3 is TGTGCCAGCAGACCGATGACTCGTATAGGAGATACGCAGTATTTT. This chain joins TRBV2 and TRBJ2-3; no definite D call. The CDR3 spans 15 residues. Deletions cut 6 bases from V and 5 bases from J, with 18 bases between. Germline values: CDR1 SNHLY, CDR2 FYNNEI.

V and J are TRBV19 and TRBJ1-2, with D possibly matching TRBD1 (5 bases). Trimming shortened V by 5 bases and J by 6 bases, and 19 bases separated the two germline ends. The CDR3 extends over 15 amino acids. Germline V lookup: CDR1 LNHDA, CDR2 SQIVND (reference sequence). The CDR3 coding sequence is TGTGCCAGTAGTCCCTGGAGTCAGGGCGGCGATGGCTACACCTTC. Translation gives CASSPWSQGGDGYTF.

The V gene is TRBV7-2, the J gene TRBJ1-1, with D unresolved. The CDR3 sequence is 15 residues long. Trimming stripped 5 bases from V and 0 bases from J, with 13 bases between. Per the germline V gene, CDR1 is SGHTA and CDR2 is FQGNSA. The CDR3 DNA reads TGTGCCAGCAGCCTTGGTGGAAACATGAACACTGAAGCTTTCTTT. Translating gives CASSLGGNMNTEAFF.

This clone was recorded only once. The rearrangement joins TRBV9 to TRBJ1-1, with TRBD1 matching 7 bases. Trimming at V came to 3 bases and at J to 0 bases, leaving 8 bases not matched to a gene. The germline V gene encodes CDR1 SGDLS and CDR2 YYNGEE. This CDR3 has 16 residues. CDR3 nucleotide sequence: TGTGCCAGCAGCGCCTGGACAGGCGGGATGAACACTGAAGCTTTCTTT. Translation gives CASSAWTGGMNTEAFF.

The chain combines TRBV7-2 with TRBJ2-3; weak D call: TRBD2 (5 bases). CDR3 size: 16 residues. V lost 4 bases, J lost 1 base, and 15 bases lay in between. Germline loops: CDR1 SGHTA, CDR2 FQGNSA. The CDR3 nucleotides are TGTGCCAGCAGCTCCAGCAGGCTAGCTGGCACAGATACGCAGTATTTT. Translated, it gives CASSSSRLAGTDTQYF.

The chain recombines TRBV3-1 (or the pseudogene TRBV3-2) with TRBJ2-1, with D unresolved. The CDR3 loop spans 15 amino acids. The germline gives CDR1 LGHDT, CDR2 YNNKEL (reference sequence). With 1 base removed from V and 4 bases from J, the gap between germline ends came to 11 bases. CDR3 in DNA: TGTGCCAGCAGCCAAGGAATTAGCCAATACAATGAGCAGTTCTTC. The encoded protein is CASSQGISQYNEQFF.

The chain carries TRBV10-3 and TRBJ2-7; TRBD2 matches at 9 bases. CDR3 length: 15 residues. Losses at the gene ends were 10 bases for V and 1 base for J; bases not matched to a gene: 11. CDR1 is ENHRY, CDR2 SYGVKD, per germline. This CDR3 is CATSGVAGVSYEQYF. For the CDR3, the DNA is TGTGCCACCTCGGGCGTAGCGGGGGTATCCTACGAGCAGTACTTC.

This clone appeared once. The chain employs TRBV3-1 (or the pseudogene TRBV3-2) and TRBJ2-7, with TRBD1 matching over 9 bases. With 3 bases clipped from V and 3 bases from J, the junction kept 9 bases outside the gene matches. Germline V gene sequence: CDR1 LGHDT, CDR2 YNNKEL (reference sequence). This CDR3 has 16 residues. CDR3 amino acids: CASSQIPPGQGYEQYF. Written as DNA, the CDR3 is TGTGCCAGCAGCCAGATACCCCCGGGACAGGGCTACGAGCAGTACTTC.

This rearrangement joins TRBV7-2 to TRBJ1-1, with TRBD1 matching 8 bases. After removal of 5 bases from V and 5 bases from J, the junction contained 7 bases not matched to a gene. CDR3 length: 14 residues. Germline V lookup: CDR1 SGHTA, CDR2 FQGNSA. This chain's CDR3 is CASSVTGGGTEAFF. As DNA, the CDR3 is TGTGCCAGCAGCGTTACAGGGGGGGGGACTGAAGCTTTCTTT.

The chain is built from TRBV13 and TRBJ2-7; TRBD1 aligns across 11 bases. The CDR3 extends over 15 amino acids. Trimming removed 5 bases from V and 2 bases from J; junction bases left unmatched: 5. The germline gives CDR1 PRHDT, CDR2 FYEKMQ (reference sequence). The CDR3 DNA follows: TGTGCCAGCAGCACAACGGGACAGGGGGCCTACGAGCAGTACTTC. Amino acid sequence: CASSTTGQGAYEQYF.

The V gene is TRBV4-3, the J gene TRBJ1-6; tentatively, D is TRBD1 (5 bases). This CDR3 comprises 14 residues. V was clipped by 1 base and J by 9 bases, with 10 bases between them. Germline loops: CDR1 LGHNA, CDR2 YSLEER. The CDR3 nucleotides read TGCGCCAGCAGCCAAGTCGGGGCCGCTTCACCCCTCCACTTT. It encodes CASSQVGAASPLHF.

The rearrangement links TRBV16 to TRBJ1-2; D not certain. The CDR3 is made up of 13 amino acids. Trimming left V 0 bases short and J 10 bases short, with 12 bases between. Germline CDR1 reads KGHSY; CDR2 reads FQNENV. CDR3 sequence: CASSQSLNSHYTF. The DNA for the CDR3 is TGTGCCAGCAGCCAATCTCTGAACAGTCACTACACCTTC.

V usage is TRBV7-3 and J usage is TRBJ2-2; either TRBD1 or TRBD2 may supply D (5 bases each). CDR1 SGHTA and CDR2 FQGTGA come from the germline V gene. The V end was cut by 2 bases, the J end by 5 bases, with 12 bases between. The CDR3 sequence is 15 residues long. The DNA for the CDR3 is TGTGCCAGCAGCTTACAGGGAGTGGAGACCGGGGAGCTGTTTTTT. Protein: CASSLQGVETGELFF.